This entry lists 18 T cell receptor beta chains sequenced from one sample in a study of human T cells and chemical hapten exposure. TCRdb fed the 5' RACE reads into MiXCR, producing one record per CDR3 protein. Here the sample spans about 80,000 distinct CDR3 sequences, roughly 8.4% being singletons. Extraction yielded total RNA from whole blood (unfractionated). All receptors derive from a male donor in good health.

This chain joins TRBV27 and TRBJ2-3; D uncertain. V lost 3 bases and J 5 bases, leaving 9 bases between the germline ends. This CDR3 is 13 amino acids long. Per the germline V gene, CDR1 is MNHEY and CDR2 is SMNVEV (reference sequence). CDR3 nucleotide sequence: TGTGCCAGCAGTTTGCAGGAGAGAGATACGCAGTATTTT. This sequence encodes CASSLQERDTQYF.

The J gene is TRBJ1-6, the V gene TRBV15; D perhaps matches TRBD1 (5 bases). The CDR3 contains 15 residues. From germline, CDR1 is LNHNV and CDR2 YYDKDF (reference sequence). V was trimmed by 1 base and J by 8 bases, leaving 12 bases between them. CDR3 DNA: TGTGCCACCAGCAGAGGGCCCGGGGGAGATTCACCCCTCCACTTT. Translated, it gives CATSRGPGGDSPLHF.

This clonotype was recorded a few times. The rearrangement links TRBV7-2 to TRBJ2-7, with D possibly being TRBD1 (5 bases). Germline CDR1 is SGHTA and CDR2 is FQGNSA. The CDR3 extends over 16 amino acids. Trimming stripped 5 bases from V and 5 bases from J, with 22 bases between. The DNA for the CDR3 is TGTGCCAGCAGCCGTCCGACAGAAACCCACTCTGACGAGCAGTACTTC. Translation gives CASSRPTETHSDEQYF.

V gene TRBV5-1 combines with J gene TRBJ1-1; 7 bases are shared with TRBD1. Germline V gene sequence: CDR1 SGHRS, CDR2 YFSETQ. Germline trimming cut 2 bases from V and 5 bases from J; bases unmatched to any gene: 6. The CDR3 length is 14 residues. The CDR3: CASSFDRESTEAFF. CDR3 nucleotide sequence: TGCGCCAGCAGCTTCGACAGGGAGTCGACTGAAGCTTTCTTT.

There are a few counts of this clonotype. The CDR3 loop reads CSAAGDRGNTEAFF. The CDR3 region has the DNA TGCAGTGCGGCTGGGGACAGGGGGAACACTGAAGCTTTCTTT. The gene calls are TRBV20-1 and TRBJ1-1; 10 positions match TRBD1. V lost 6 bases to trimming and J lost 1 base; unmatched junction nucleotides: 5. Germline loops: CDR1 DFQATT, CDR2 SNEGSKA (reference sequence). CDR3 length: 14 residues.

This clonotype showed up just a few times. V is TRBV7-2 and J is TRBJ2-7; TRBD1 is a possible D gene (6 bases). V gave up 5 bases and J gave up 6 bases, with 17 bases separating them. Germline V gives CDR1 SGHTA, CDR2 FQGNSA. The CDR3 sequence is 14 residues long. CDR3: CASSHNNRAVEQYF. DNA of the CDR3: TGTGCCAGCAGCCATAATAACAGGGCTGTCGAGCAGTACTTC.

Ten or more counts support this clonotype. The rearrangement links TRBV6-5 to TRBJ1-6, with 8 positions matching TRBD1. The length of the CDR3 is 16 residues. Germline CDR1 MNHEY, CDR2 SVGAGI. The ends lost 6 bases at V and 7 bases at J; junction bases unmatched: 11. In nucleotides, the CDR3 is TGTGCCAGCAGGAATTCCTGGGACAGGCCCAATTCACCCCTCCACTTT. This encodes CASRNSWDRPNSPLHF.

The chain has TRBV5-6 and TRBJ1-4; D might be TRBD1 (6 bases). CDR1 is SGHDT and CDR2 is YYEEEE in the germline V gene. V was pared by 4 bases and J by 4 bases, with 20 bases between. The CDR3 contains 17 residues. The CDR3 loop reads CASSPTGAEVDNEKLFF. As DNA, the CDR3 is TGTGCCAGCAGCCCCACGGGGGCGGAGGTGGATAATGAAAAACTGTTTTTT.

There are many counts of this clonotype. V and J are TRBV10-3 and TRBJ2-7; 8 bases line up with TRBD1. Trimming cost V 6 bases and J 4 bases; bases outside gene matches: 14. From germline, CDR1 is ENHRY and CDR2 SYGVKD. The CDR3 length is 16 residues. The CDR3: CAIRIVRGRSGYEQYF. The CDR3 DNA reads TGTGCCATCAGGATAGTCAGGGGGCGCTCCGGGTACGAGCAGTACTTC.

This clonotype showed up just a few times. Here the CDR3 reads CAISDDTKNTEAFF. The CDR3 DNA reads TGTGCCATCAGTGACGACACTAAGAACACTGAAGCTTTCTTT. The genes are TRBV10-3 and TRBJ1-1, with D unclear. This CDR3 has 14 amino acids. Germline CDR1 reads ENHRY; CDR2 reads SYGVKD. The germline V and J ends were trimmed by 3 bases and 1 base, with 9 bases remaining between them.

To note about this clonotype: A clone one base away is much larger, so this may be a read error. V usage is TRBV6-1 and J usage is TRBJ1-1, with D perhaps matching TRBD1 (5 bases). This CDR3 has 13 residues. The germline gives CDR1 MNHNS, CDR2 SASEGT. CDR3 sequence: CASSVDRSPEALF. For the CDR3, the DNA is TGTGCCAGCAGTGTCGACAGATCGCCTGAAGCTTTATTT.

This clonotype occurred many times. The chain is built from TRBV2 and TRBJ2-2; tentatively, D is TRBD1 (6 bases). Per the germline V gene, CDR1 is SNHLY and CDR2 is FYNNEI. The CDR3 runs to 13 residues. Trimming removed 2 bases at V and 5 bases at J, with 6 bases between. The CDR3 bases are TGTGCCAGCAGTGAAAGGGGGACCGGGGAGCTGTTTTTT. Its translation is CASSERGTGELFF.

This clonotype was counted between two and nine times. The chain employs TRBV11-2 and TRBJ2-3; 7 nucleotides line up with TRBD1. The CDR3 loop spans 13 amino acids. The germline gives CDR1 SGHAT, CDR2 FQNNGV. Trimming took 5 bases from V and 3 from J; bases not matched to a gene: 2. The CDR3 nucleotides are TGTGCCAGCAGCCAACAGGGGACAGATACGCAGTATTTT. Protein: CASSQQGTDTQYF. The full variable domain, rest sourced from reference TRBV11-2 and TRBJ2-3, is EAGVAQSPRYKIIEKRQSVAFWCNPISGHATLYWYQQILGQGPKLLIQFQNNGVVDDSQLPKDRFSAERLKGVDSTLKIQPAKLEDSAVYLCASSQQGTDTQYFGPGTRLTVL.

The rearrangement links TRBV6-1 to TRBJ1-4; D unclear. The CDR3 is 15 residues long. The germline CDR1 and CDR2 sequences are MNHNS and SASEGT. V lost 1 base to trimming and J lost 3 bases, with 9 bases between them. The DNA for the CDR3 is TGTGCCAGCAGTGAAGAGCGGGCGGCTAATGAAAAACTGTTTTTT. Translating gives CASSEERAANEKLFF.

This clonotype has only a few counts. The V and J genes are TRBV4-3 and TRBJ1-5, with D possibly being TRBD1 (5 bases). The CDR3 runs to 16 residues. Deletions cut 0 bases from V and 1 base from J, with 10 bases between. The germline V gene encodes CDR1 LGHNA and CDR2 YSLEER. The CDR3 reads CASSQEAGVSNQPQHF. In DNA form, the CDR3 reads TGCGCCAGCAGCCAAGAGGCGGGGGTAAGCAATCAGCCCCAGCATTTT.

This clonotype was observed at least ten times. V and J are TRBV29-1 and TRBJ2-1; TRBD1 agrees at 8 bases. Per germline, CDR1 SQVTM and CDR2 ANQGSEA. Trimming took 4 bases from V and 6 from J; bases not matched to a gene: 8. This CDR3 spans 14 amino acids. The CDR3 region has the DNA TGCAGCGTTGCATCAGGACAGGGAGGCAATGAGCAGTTCTTC. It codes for CSVASGQGGNEQFF.

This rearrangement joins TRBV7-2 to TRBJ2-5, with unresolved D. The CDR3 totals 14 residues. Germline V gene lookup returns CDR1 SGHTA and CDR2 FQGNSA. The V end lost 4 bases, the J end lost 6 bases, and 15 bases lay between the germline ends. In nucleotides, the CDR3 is TGTGCCAGCAGCTCCGACCCCGCCCGGAAGACCCAGTACTTC. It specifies CASSSDPARKTQYF.

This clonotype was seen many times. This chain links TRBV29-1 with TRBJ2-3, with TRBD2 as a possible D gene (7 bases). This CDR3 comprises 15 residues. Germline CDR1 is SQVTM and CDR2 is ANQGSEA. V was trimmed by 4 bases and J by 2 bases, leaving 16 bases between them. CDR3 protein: CSVGGARGPTDTQYF. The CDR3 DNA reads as TGCAGCGTTGGAGGGGCGCGGGGGCCCACAGATACGCAGTATTTT.